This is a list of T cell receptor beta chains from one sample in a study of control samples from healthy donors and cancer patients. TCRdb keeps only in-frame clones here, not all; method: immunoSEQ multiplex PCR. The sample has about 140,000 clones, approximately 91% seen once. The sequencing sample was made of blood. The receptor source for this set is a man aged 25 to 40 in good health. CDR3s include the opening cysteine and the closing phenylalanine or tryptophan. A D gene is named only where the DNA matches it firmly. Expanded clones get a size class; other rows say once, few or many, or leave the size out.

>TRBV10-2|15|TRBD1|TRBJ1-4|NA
CASSESRTGDEKLFF
TGCGCCAGCAGTGAGTCGAGGACAGGGGATGAAAAACTGTTTTTT
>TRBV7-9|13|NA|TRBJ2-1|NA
CASSLTSYNEQFF
TGTGCCAGCAGCTTAACCAGTTACAATGAGCAGTTCTTC
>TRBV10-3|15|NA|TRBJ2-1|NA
CAISEKEGGRNEQFF
TGTGCCATCAGTGAGAAGGAGGGGGGAAGAAATGAGCAGTTCTTC
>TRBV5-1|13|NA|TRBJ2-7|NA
CASSLVRSYEQYF
TGCGCCAGCAGCTTGGTACGGTCCTACGAGCAGTACTTC
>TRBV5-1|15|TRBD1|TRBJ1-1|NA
CASSLGTGANTEAFF
TGCGCCAGCAGCTTGGGGACAGGGGCGAACACTGAAGCTTTCTTT
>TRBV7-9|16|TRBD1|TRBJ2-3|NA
CASSLVDRGGTDTQYF
TGTGCCAGCAGCTTAGTGGACAGGGGAGGCACAGATACGCAGTATTTT
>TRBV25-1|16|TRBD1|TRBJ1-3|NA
CASSVNRGASGNTIYF
TGTGCCAGCAGTGTAAACAGGGGAGCGTCTGGAAACACCATATATTTT
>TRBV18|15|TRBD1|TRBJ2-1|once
CASSRGQGGLGEQFF
TGTGCCAGCTCCAGAGGACAGGGGGGGCTCGGTGAGCAGTTCTTC
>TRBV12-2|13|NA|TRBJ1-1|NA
CASRHQGDTEAFF
TGTGCAAGTCGCCACCAGGGGGACACTGAAGCTTTCTTT
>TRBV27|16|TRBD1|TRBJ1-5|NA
CASSPRTGNGMQPQHF
TGTGCCAGCAGTCCGAGGACAGGGAATGGGATGCAGCCCCAGCATTTT
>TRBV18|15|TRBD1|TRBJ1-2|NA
CASSPLGQGIYGYTF
TGTGCCAGCTCACCATTGGGACAGGGTATTTATGGCTACACCTTC
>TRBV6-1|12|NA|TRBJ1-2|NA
CASSEDSYGYTF
TGTGCCAGCAGTGAAGATAGCTATGGCTACACCTTC
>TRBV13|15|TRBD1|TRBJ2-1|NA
CASSPPGQGYNEQFF
TGTGCCAGCAGCCCCCCCGGACAGGGCTACAATGAGCAGTTCTTC
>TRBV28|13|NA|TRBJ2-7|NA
CASSLVTGHEQYF
TGTGCCAGCAGTTTAGTGACAGGCCACGAGCAGTACTTC
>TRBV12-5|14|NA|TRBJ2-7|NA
CASGFGPSSYEQYF
TGTGCTAGTGGTTTCGGACCGAGCTCCTACGAGCAGTACTTC
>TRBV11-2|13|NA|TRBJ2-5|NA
CASSLKGQETQYF
TGTGCCAGCAGCTTAAAAGGTCAAGAGACCCAGTACTTC
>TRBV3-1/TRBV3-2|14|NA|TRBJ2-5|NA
CASSPRPSKETQYF
TGTGCCAGCAGCCCCCGTCCCAGCAAGGAGACCCAGTACTTC
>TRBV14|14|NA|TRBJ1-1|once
CASRPDGGLGEAFF
TGTGCCAGCAGGCCTGACGGGGGCTTGGGTGAAGCTTTCTTT
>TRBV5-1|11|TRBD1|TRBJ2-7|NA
CASRTGYEQYF
TGCGCCAGCAGGACAGGGTACGAGCAGTACTTC
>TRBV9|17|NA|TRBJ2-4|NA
CASSVDLVEGIKNIQYF
TGTGCCAGCAGCGTAGATTTGGTGGAGGGGATCAAAAACATTCAGTACTTC
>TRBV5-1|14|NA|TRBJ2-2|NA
CASSTTGRTGELFF
TGCGCCAGCAGCACGACGGGGAGAACCGGGGAGCTGTTTTTT
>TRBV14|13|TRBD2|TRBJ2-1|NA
CASSPGGANEQFF
TGTGCCAGCAGCCCCGGGGGGGCCAATGAGCAGTTCTTC
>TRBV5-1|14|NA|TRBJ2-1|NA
CASSPPLASNEQFF
TGCGCCAGCAGCCCCCCCCTAGCATCCAATGAGCAGTTCTTC
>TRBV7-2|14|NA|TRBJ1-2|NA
CASSLAQSNYGYTF
TGTGCCAGCAGCTTAGCACAGAGTAACTATGGCTACACCTTC
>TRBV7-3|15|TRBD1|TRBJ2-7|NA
CASSLTGTGDYEQYF
TGTGCCAGCAGCTTAACCGGGACAGGAGACTACGAGCAGTACTTC
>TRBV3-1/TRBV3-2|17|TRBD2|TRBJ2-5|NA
CASSQKGFSGGAETQYF
TGTGCCAGCAGCCAAAAAGGGTTCAGCGGGGGGGCCGAGACCCAGTACTTC
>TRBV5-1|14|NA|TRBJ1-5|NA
CASSRGGVGQPQHF
TGCGCCAGCAGTAGAGGGGGAGTGGGTCAGCCCCAGCATTTT
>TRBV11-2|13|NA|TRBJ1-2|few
CASSLDDGNGYTF
TGTGCCAGCAGCTTAGATGACGGGAATGGCTACACCTTC
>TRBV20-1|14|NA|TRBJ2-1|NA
CSASVLPKPLEQFF
TGCAGTGCTAGTGTCCTCCCTAAACCTCTTGAGCAGTTCTTC
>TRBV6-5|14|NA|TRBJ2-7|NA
CASRSTGGLNEQYF
TGTGCCAGCAGGAGTACCGGGGGGCTGAACGAGCAGTACTTC
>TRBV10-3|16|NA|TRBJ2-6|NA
CAISESSGAGANVLTF
TGTGCCATCAGTGAGTCGAGTGGGGCTGGGGCCAACGTCCTGACTTTC
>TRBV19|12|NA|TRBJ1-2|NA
CASSMSSYGYTF
TGTGCCAGTAGTATGTCCAGCTATGGCTACACCTTC
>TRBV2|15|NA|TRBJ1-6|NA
CASREGHGPNSPLHF
TGTGCCAGCAGAGAGGGACACGGCCCTAATTCACCCCTCCACTTT
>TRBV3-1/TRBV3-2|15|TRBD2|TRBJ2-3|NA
CASSQDLVREGTQYF
TGTGCCAGCAGCCAAGATCTTGTCAGGGAGGGTACGCAGTATTTT
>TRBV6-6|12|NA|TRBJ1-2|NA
CASRGGLRGYTF
TGTGCCAGCAGGGGGGGCCTGCGAGGCTACACCTTC
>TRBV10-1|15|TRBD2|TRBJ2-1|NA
CASSPTSVRGNEQFF
TGCGCCAGCAGCCCTACTAGCGTAAGGGGCAATGAGCAGTTCTTC
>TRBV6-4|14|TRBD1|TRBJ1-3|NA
CASSGQGSGNTIYF
TGTGCCAGCAGTGGACAGGGTAGTGGAAACACCATATATTTT
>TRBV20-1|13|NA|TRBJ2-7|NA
CSASRRISYEQYF
TGCAGTGCTAGTAGGCGGATCTCCTACGAGCAGTACTTC
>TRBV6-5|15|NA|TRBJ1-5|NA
CASREGYRSNQPQHF
TGTGCCAGCAGGGAGGGATATCGGAGCAATCAGCCCCAGCATTTT
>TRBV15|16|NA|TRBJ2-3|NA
CATSRDQGFPPDTQYF
TGTGCCACCAGCAGAGACCAGGGGTTCCCCCCAGATACGCAGTATTTT
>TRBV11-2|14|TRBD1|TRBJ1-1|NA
CASSSQGAGTEAFF
TGTGCCAGCTCCTCACAGGGGGCCGGCACTGAAGCTTTCTTT
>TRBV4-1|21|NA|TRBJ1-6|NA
CASSQDLRTVPFSSYNSPLHF
TGCGCCAGCAGCCAAGATCTCCGGACCGTACCTTTTAGCTCCTATAATTCACCCCTCCACTTT
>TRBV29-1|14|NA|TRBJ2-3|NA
CSVEGGWGTDTQYF
TGCAGCGTTGAGGGGGGATGGGGCACAGATACGCAGTATTTT
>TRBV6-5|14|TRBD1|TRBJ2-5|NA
CASSLDRGKETQYF
TGTGCCAGCAGCCTGGACAGGGGGAAAGAGACCCAGTACTTC
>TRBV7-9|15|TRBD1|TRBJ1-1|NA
CASSLGDRGNTEAFF
TGTGCCAGCAGCTTAGGGGACAGGGGGAACACTGAAGCTTTCTTT
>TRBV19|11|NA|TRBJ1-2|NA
CASSIGPQHTF
TGTGCCAGTAGTATAGGCCCACAACACACCTTC
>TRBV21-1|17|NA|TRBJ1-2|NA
CASSKVPGQGAAYGYTF
TGTGCCAGCAGCAAAGTCCCCGGACAGGGGGCGGCCTATGGCTACACCTTC
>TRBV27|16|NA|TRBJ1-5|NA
CASSPLDTYSNQPQHF
TGTGCCAGCAGTCCGTTGGACACATATAGCAATCAGCCCCAGCATTTT
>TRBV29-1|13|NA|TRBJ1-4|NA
CSAEGGNSEKLFF
TGCAGCGCCGAAGGGGGGAATTCTGAAAAACTGTTTTTT
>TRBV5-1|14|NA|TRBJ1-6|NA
CASSLDGYNSPLHF
TGCGCCAGCAGCTTGGACGGATATAATTCACCCCTCCACTTT
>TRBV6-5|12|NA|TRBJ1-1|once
CASSYSGAEAFF
TGTGCCAGCAGTTATTCAGGGGCTGAAGCTTTCTTT
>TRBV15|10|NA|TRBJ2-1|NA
CATGRGRAFF
TGTGCCACCGGGCGGGGCCGGGCTTTCTTC
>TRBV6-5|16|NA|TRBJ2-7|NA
CASSYARQIASYEQYF
TGTGCCAGCAGTTACGCAAGACAGATAGCCTCCTACGAGCAGTACTTC
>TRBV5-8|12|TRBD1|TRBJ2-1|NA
CASSWTGNEQFF
TGTGCCAGCAGCTGGACAGGTAATGAGCAGTTCTTC